This TCR beta chain is drawn from a study of blood T cell repertoires in COVID-19. Study overall: Researchers got acute and convalescent COVID-19 samples from the United States, Italy and Spain.

TCRdb keeps only in-frame clones here, not all; method: immunoSEQ multiplex PCR. The sample includes about 77,000 clones, 80% of them seen just once. This clone came up once. CDR3 length: 17 residues. Input material: peripheral blood. The chain recombines TRBV21-1 with TRBJ1-2; the table's D call, TRBD1, was not checked against the DNA. TRBV21-1 corresponds to a pseudogene. This TCR was recovered from a woman between 70 and 85 years old with acute or convalescent COVID-19. CDR3: CASSKGQGKGWDYGYTF. The CDR3 DNA is TGTGCCAGCAGCAAAGGACAGGGGAAAGGATGGGATTATGGCTACACCTTC.